The 21 T cell receptor beta chains below come from one sample, sequenced in a study of CD8 T cells in Susac syndrome. RNA totalling about 0.5 to 1 ug underwent reverse transcription with random hexamers. TCRdb analysed the immunoSEQ multiplex PCR reads with MiXCR anew, one entry per CDR3 protein. The sample carries about 300,000 distinct CDR3 sequences, roughly 85% recorded once. Sequencing was done on a sample of CD8+ T cells from PBMCs. The source of these receptors is a human donor with multiple sclerosis.

As DNA, the CDR3 is TGTGCCACCAGTTCAGGGGAAAGCTACGAGCAGTACTTC. As protein: CATSSGESYEQYF. This sequence joins TRBV24-1 and TRBJ2-7; TRBD1 might be the D (6 bases). This CDR3 comprises 13 residues. Germline lookup yields CDR1 KGHDR and CDR2 SFDVKD. V gave up 6 bases and J gave up 3 bases, with 11 bases separating them.

This clonotype came up once. CDR3 nucleotide sequence: TGTGCCAGCAGCGTAGAGGCCCAAGGACTAGCGGGGATCCACGAGCAGTACTTC. Its translation: CASSVEAQGLAGIHEQYF. The chain joins TRBV9 to TRBJ2-7; 12 bases agree with TRBD2. The CDR3 loop spans 18 amino acids. V lost 0 bases, J lost 5 bases, and 12 bases stayed unmatched. In germline, CDR1 is SGDLS, CDR2 YYNGEE.

This chain connects TRBV29-1 to TRBJ2-2; no reliable D call. Germline V gives CDR1 SQVTM, CDR2 ANQGSEA. V dropped 1 base and J dropped 2 bases, with 14 bases sitting between them. The CDR3 length is 16 residues. The CDR3 DNA reads TGCAGCGTTGAAGTTGTGGCAGACCTAAACACCGGGGAGCTGTTTTTT. Its protein product is CSVEVVADLNTGELFF.

The J gene is TRBJ1-1, the V gene TRBV7-2, with TRBD1 matching over 7 bases. Looked up from germline, CDR1 is SGHTA and CDR2 is FQGNSA. The ends lost 9 bases at V and 2 bases at J; junction bases unmatched: 6. This CDR3 has 13 amino acids. The CDR3 DNA is TGTGCCAGTCAGGGGGTTTTAAACACTGAAGCTTTCTTT. Amino acids: CASQGVLNTEAFF.

This chain joins TRBV7-6 and TRBJ1-4; TRBD1 matches 7 bases. Trimming at V came to 1 base and at J to 7 bases, leaving 12 bases not matched to a gene. The CDR3 loop spans 17 amino acids. The germline gives CDR1 SGHVS, CDR2 FNYEAQ. The CDR3 sequence is CASSLGPAQGLAEKLFF. In nucleotides, the CDR3 is TGTGCCAGCAGCTTAGGGCCCGCACAGGGGCTGGCTGAAAAACTGTTTTTT.

A single count supports this clonotype. This rearrangement joins TRBV5-4 to TRBJ2-7; 7 bases align to TRBD2. With 0 bases clipped from V and 4 bases from J, the junction kept 7 bases outside the gene matches. The V gene's germline CDR1 is SGHNT and CDR2 YYREEE (reference sequence). There are 15 residues in the CDR3. Here the CDR3 reads CASSLEGLVGYEQYF. In nucleotides, the CDR3 is TGTGCCAGCAGCTTGGAAGGACTAGTAGGTTACGAGCAGTACTTC.

The J gene is TRBJ2-1, the V gene TRBV20-1, with TRBD2 matching 13 bases. Germline values: CDR1 DFQATT, CDR2 SNEGSKA (reference sequence). The CDR3 is 17 residues long. V shed 5 bases, J shed 0 bases, and the junction held 7 bases outside the gene matches. The CDR3 reads CSAYGLAGAGSYNEQFF. CDR3 nucleotides: TGCAGTGCTTACGGACTAGCGGGAGCCGGCTCCTACAATGAGCAGTTCTTC.

The chain is built from TRBV7-9 and TRBJ2-7; D assignment may be TRBD1 or TRBD2 (5 bases each). The CDR3 loop spans 16 amino acids. Looked up from germline, CDR1 is SEHNR and CDR2 is FQNEAQ (reference sequence). Between the trimmed V and J ends, which lost 6 bases and 0 bases, there was a span of 18 bases. The DNA for the CDR3 is TGTGCCAGCAGAGGACTTGGTGGGACCAGCTCCTACGAGCAGTACTTC. Protein sequence: CASRGLGGTSSYEQYF. Filled out from reference TRBV7-9 and TRBJ2-7, the complete variable domain reads DTGVSQNPRHKITKRGQNVTFRCDPISEHNRLYWYRQTLGQGPEFLTYFQNEAQLEKSRLLSDRFSAERPKGSFSTLEIQRTEQGDSAMYLCASRGLGGTSSYEQYFGPGTRLTVT.

This clonotype showed up just a few times. V gene TRBV3-1 combines with J gene TRBJ2-2; D perhaps matches TRBD1 (5 bases). The length of the CDR3 is 15 residues. CDR1 is LGHDT, CDR2 YNNKEL, per germline (reference sequence). Trimming removed 1 base from V and 1 base from J, with 7 bases in between. The chain's CDR3 is CASSQGQGNTGELFF. CDR3 bases: TGTGCCAGCAGCCAAGGCCAGGGGAACACCGGGGAGCTGTTTTTT.

The chain's CDR3 is CASSYSRGAYNEQFF. The CDR3 bases are TGTGCCAGCAGTTACTCGCGGGGAGCCTACAATGAGCAGTTCTTC. This chain links TRBV6-5 with TRBJ2-1; the D gene is possibly TRBD2 (6 bases). Germline V CDR1 and CDR2: MNHEY, SVGAGI. Trimming removed 0 bases at V and 2 bases at J, with 8 bases between. The CDR3 is 15 amino acids.

The chain is built from TRBV6-2 or TRBV6-3 and TRBJ2-7; D is perhaps TRBD1 or TRBD2 (5 bases each). CDR1 MNHEY and CDR2 SVGEGT come from the germline V gene. The CDR3 covers 11 residues. V dropped 4 bases and J dropped 11 bases, with 12 bases sitting between them. CDR3 region: CASSWGLAEYF. Written as DNA, the CDR3 is TGTGCCAGCAGTTGGGGCCTAGCTGAGTACTTC.

This clonotype turned up a few times. The rearrangement joins TRBV7-9 to TRBJ1-1; 7 bases map to TRBD1. Germline CDR1 reads SEHNR; CDR2 reads FQNEAQ (reference sequence). Unmatched junction bases numbered 8, after V lost 5 bases and J lost 5 bases. This CDR3 is 14 amino acids long. In nucleotides, the CDR3 is TGTGCCAGCAGCCACAGGGGAGGGGGGACTGAAGCTTTCTTT. It is translated as CASSHRGGGTEAFF.

V is TRBV5-1 and J is TRBJ2-1, with 8 bases that match TRBD2. The CDR3 runs to 14 residues. Trimming took 6 bases from V and 9 from J; bases not matched to a gene: 11. Germline-derived CDR1 and CDR2 are SGHRS and YFSETQ. CDR3 region: CASTPWRGRTEQFF. CDR3 DNA sequence: TGCGCCAGCACCCCTTGGCGCGGGAGGACTGAGCAGTTCTTC.

This clonotype was counted only a few times. This chain joins TRBV6-2 or TRBV6-3 and TRBJ2-3, with D possibly being TRBD1 (6 bases). The CDR3 has 11 amino acids. Trimming took off 3 bases at V and 11 bases at J, with 9 bases between the two ends. From germline, CDR1 is MNHEY and CDR2 SVGEGT. DNA of the CDR3: TGTGCCAGCAGTTATCCGACAGGGCAGTATTTT. The encoded protein is CASSYPTGQYF.

The rearrangement uses TRBV27 and TRBJ2-7, with 8 bases that match TRBD2. J lost 3 bases, V lost 0 bases, and 7 bases had no gene match. Germline CDR1 is MNHEY and CDR2 is SMNVEV (reference sequence). CDR3 length: 16 amino acids. CDR3 residues: CASSLSRTSSLYEQYF. CDR3 coding DNA: TGTGCCAGCAGTTTATCTCGGACTAGCAGTCTCTACGAGCAGTACTTC.

The V and J genes are TRBV7-6 and TRBJ2-1, with a weak D call TRBD2 (6 bases). Between the trimmed V and J ends, which lost 4 bases and 6 bases, there was a span of 19 bases. The length of the CDR3 is 16 residues. From germline, CDR1 is SGHVS and CDR2 FNYEAQ. The CDR3 reads CASSYPGRMGGNEQFF. The CDR3 nucleotides read TGTGCCAGCAGCTATCCGGGACGGATGGGGGGCAATGAGCAGTTCTTC.

In DNA form, the CDR3 reads TGCGCCAGCAGTGATGGGGCTAGCCGGACAGATACGCAGTATTTT. As protein: CASSDGASRTDTQYF. V is TRBV10-1 and J is TRBJ2-3; D is possibly TRBD1 or TRBD2 (5 bases each). CDR1 and CDR2 (germline): WNHNN, SYGVQD (reference sequence). The CDR3 spans 15 residues. The V and J ends lost 3 bases and 3 bases respectively, with 13 bases between them.

The genes are TRBV5-5 and TRBJ2-7; D not resolved. Germline CDR1 reads SGHKS; CDR2 reads YYEKEE (reference sequence). The CDR3 contains 13 residues. V lost 5 bases and J lost 2, with 11 bases in between. The CDR3 nucleotides read TGTGCCAGCAGATTCCTAGGGACCTACGAGCAGTACTTC. It encodes CASRFLGTYEQYF.

The DNA of the CDR3 is TGTGCCAGCCAGGGGACTAGCGGGGACCAAGAGACCCAGTACTTC. Its translation: CASQGTSGDQETQYF. V is TRBV2 and J is TRBJ2-5; 13 nucleotides agree with TRBD2. V dropped 8 bases and J dropped 0; count of bases not matched to a gene: 3. The length of the CDR3 is 15 residues. The germline CDR1 and CDR2 sequences are SNHLY and FYNNEI. Full variable domain (rest looked up from reference TRBV2 and TRBJ2-5): EPEVTQTPSHQVTQMGQEVILRCVPISNHLYFYWYRQILGQKVEFLVSFYNNEISEKSEIFDDQFSVERPDGSNFTLKIRSTKLEDSAMYFCASQGTSGDQETQYFGPGTRLLVL.

CDR3 region: CASSVETANTGELFF. In DNA form, the CDR3 reads TGTGCCAGCAGCGTAGAAACTGCGAACACCGGGGAGCTGTTTTTT. The chain is built from TRBV9 and TRBJ2-2, with D unresolved. The CDR3 has 15 amino acids. The germline V gene has CDR1 SGDLS and CDR2 YYNGEE. V was cut by 0 bases and J by 0 bases, with 6 bases left in between.

This chain connects TRBV7-8 to TRBJ1-1; 8 bases are shared with TRBD1. Germline V gene data show CDR1 as SGHVS and CDR2 as FQNEAQ. J gave up 0 bases and V 6 bases, and 9 bases lay outside the gene matches. The CDR3 covers 16 residues. In DNA, the CDR3 is TGTGCCAGCAGGAGGCAGGGGGCTGACCTGAACACTGAAGCTTTCTTT. Residues: CASRRQGADLNTEAFF.